Here is one T cell receptor (beta chain) with its context. The templates were synthetic TCR analogs, and they were spiked into each PCR. TCRdb's table, derived via immunoSEQ multiplex PCR, lists solely in-frame clones and lacks some. The data hold more than 45,000 clones, with approximately 77% observed a single time. The record originates from a study of PD-L1 blockade in urothelial cancer. Study information: Anywhere from 0 to 3 prior chemotherapy regimens had been received by patients. Blood samples contained a median about 150,000 T cells.

Each patient gave between 1 and 8 samples, pretreatment and on-treatment. V lost 4 bases to trimming and J lost 2 bases, with 17 bases between them. Germline values: CDR1 SGHTA, CDR2 FQGNSA. The CDR3 has 16 residues. Sequencing was performed on PBMCs, taken around atezolizumab (anti-PD-L1) treatment. The chain couples TRBV7-2 to TRBJ1-2; unclear D gene. This clonotype originated in a man between 65 and 85 years old with urothelial cancer. CDR3 sequence (DNA): TGTGCCAGCAGCTCCCGGGTGTTGGCAGAAAACTATGGCTACACCTTC. The encoded protein is CASSSRVLAENYGYTF. Full variable domain (rest looked up from reference TRBV7-2 and TRBJ1-2): GAGVSQSPSNKVTEKGKDVELRCDPISGHTALYWYRQSLGQGLEFLIYFQGNSAPDKSGLPSDRFSAERTGGSVSTLTIQRTQQEDSAVYLCASSSRVLAENYGYTFGSGTRLTVV.